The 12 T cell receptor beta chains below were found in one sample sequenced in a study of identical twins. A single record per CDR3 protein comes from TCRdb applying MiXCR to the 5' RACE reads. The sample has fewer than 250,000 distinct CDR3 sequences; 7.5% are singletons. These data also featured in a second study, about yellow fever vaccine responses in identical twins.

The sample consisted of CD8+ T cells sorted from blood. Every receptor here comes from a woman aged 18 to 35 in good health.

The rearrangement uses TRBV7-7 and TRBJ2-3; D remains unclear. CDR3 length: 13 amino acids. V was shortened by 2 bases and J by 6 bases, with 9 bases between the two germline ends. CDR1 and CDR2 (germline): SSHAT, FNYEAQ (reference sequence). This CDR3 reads CASSLLLGDTQYF. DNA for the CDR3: TGTGCCAGCAGCTTACTGCTGGGCGATACGCAGTATTTT.

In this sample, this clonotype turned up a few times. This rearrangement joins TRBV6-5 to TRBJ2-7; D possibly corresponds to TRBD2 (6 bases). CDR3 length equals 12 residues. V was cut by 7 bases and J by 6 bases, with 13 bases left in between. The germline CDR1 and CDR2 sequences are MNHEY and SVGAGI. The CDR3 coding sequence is TGTGCCAGCATTAGCGGTTCTGGCGAGCAGTACTTC. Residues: CASISGSGEQYF.

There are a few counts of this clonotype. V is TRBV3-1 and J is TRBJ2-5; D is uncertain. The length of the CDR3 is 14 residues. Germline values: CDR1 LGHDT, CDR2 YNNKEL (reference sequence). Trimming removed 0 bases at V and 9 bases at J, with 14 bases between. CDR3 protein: CASSQEGRPLAQYF. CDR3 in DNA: TGTGCCAGCAGCCAAGAGGGCCGTCCGTTGGCCCAGTACTTC.

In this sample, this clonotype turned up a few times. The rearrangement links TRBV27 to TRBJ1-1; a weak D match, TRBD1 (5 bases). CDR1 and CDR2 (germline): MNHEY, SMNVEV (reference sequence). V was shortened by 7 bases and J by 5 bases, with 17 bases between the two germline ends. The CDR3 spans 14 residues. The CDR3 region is CASTPSRGRTEAFF. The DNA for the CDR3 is TGTGCCAGCACCCCGTCGAGGGGTCGGACTGAAGCTTTCTTT.

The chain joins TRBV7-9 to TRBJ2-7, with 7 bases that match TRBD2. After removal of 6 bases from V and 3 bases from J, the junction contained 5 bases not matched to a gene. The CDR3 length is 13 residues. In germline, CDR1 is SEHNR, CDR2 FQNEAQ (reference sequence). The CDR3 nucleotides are TGTGCCAGCAGAACGACTAGCAGCTACGAGCAGTACTTC. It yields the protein CASRTTSSYEQYF.

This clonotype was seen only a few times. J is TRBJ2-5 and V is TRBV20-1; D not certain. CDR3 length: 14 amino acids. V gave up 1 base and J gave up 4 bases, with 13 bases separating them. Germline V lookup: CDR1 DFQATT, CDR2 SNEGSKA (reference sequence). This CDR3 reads CSARVALDLETQYF. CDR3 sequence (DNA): TGCAGTGCTAGAGTGGCACTCGACCTAGAGACCCAGTACTTC.

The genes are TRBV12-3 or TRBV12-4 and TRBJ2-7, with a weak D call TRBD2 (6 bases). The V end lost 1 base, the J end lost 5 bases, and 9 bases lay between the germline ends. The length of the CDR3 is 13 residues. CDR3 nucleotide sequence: TGTGCCAGCAGTTTAGGTACTAGCAACGAGCAGTACTTC. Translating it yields CASSLGTSNEQYF.

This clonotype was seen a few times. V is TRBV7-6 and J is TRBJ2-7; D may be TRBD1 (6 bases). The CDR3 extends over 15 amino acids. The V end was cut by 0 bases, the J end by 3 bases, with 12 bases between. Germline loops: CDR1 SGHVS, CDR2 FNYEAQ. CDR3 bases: TGTGCCAGCAGCTTAGCGCCGGACAGACACTACGAGCAGTACTTC. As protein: CASSLAPDRHYEQYF.

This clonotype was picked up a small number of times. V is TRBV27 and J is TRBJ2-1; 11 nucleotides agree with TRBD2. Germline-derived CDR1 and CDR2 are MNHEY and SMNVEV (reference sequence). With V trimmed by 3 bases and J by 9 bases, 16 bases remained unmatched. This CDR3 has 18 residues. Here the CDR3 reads CASSLATSGAVWGIEQFF. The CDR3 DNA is TGTGCCAGCAGTTTGGCGACTAGCGGGGCAGTATGGGGGATTGAGCAGTTCTTC.

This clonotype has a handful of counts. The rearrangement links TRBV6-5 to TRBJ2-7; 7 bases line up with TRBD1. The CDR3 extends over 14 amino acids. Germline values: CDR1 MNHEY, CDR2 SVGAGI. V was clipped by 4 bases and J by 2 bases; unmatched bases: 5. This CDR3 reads CASSCVGQTYEQYV. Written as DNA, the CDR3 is TGTGCCAGCAGTTGTGTGGGACAGACCTACGAGCAGTACGTC.

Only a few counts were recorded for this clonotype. DNA of the CDR3: TGCGCCAGCAGCCAAGTGCGGGGACTAGCGGAAACCCCTCACACAGATACGCAGTATTTT. Translated: CASSQVRGLAETPHTDTQYF. The chain is built from TRBV4-1 and TRBJ2-3; 11 nucleotides line up with TRBD2. This CDR3 contains 20 residues. V was pared by 1 base and J by 2 bases, with 14 bases of the junction left unmatched. Germline V CDR1 and CDR2: MGHRA, YSYEKL.

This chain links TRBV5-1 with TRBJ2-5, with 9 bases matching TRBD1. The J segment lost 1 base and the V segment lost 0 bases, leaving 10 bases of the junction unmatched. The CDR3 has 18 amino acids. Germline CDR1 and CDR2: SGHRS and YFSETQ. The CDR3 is CASSLEGTGQHLQETQYF. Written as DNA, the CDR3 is TGCGCCAGCAGCTTGGAAGGGACAGGGCAACATCTCCAAGAGACCCAGTACTTC.